This TCR beta chain was observed in a study of cytomegalovirus exposure and HLA in healthy donors. Donors had nominal health at sampling but likely had unrecorded immune exposures. Both 60 Vbeta primers and 13 Jbeta primers went into the PCR. Sequenced by immunoSEQ multiplex PCR; TCRdb stores in-frame clones only, minus some. The sample records under 150,000 clones, around 80% being singletons. This CDR3 contains 13 residues. Germline assignment: CDR1 SGHRS and CDR2 YFSETQ. Trimming left V 4 bases short and J 1 base short, with 8 bases between. This clone was detected only once. Sequencing was performed on PBMCs. The sequence was obtained from a male donor in good health and CMV-seronegative. The J gene is TRBJ1-1, the V gene TRBV5-1; D is uncertain. This CDR3 is CASSARGNTEAFF. CDR3 bases: TGCGCCAGCAGCGCCCGAGGGAACACTGAAGCTTTCTTT.